This T cell receptor beta chain was sequenced for a study of T cell repertoires in ileal Crohn's disease. Study context: Patients had a median roughly 8-year disease duration, and roughly 38% were active smokers.

Worth noting for this clone: What it binds is unknown.

The assay was immunoSEQ multiplex PCR, and TCRdb's table has in-frame clones only and misses some. The sample contains roughly 2,000 clones, 65% to 90% of which appear only once. Study outcomes and limitations: Clonality above 26.8% at surgery always came with endoscopic recurrence.

Sample time point: proximal margin of the surgical specimen (macroscopically non-inflamed). CDR3 length: 14 residues. The V segment lost 5 bases and the J segment 8 bases; nucleotides outside the gene matches: 11. The V gene's germline CDR1 is MNHEY and CDR2 SMNVEV (reference sequence). This sequence originates from an adult with Crohn's disease. The chain is built from TRBV27 and TRBJ1-2, with 7 bases fitting TRBD1. The specimen sequenced was ileal tissue. CDR3 sequence: CASSPWQGGAGYTF. In DNA, the CDR3 is TGTGCCAGCAGTCCTTGGCAGGGGGGGGCAGGCTACACCTTC.